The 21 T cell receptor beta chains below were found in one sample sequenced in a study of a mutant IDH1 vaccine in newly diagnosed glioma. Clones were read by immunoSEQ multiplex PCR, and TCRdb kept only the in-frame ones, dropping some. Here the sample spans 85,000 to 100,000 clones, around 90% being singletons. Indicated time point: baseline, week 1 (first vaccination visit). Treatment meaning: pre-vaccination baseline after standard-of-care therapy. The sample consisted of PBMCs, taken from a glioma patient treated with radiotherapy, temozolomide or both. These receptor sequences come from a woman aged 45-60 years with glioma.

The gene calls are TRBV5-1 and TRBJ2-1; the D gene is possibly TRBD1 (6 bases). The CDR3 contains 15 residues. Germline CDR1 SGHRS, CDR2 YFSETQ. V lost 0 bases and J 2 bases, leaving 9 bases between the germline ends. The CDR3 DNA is TGCGCCAGCAGCTTGGAAGGGGGTGCCTACAATGAGCAGTTCTTC. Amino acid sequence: CASSLEGGAYNEQFF. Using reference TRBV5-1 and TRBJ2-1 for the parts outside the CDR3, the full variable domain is KAGVTQTPRYLIKTRGQQVTLSCSPISGHRSVSWYQQTPGQGLQFLFEYFSETQRNKGNFPGRFSGRQFSNSRSEMNVSTLELGDSALYLCASSLEGGAYNEQFFGPGTRLTVL.

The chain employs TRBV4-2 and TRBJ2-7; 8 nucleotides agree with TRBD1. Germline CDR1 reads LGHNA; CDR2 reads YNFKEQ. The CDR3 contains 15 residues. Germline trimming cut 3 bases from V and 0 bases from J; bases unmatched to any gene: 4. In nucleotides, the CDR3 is TGTGCCAGCAGCCAGGGACAGGATCACTCCTACGAGCAGTACTTC. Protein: CASSQGQDHSYEQYF.

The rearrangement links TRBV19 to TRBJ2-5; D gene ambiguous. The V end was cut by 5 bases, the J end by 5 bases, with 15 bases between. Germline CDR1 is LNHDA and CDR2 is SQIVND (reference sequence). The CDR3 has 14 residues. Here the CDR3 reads CASSPSASWETQYF. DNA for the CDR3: TGTGCCAGTAGTCCCAGTGCGAGCTGGGAGACCCAGTACTTC.

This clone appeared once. The CDR3 here is CASSDRADRNQPQHF. The CDR3 bases are TGTGCCAGCAGTGATCGGGCAGACCGCAATCAGCCCCAGCATTTT. The chain is built from TRBV25-1 and TRBJ1-5, with D unresolved. The CDR3 loop spans 15 amino acids. V was pared by 3 bases and J by 2 bases, with 11 bases between. CDR1 and CDR2 from the germline V gene are MGHDK and SYGVNS.

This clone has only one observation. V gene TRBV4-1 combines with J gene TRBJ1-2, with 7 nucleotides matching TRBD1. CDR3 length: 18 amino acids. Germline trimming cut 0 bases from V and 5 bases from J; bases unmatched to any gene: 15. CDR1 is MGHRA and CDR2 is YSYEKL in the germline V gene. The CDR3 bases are TGCGCCAGCAGCCAAGAAGTTACCAGGGGGTTCGCCCATTATGGCTACACCTTC. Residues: CASSQEVTRGFAHYGYTF.

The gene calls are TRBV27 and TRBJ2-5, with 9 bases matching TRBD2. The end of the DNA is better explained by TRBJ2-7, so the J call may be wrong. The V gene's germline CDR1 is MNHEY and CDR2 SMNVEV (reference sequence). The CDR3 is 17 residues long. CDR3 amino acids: CASSPKRGTSHSYEQYF. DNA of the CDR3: TGTGCCAGCAGCCCCAAAAGAGGGACTAGCCATTCCTACGAGCAGTACTTC.

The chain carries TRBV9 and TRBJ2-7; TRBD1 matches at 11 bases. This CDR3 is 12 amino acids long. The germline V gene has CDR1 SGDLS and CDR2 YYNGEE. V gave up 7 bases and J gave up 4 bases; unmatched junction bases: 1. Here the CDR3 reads CASGTGGYEQYF. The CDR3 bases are TGTGCCAGCGGGACAGGGGGGTACGAGCAGTACTTC.

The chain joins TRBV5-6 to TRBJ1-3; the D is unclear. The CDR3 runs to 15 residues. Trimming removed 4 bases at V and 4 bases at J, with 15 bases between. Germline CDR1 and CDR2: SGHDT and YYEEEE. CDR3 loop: CASSPPKAGGNTIYF. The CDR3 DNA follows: TGTGCCAGCAGCCCACCAAAAGCGGGGGGAAACACCATATATTTT. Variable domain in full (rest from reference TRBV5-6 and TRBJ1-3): DAGVTQSPTHLIKTRGQQVTLRCSPKSGHDTVSWYQQALGQGPQFIFQYYEEEERQRGNFPDRFSGHQFPNYSSELNVNALLLGDSALYLCASSPPKAGGNTIYFGEGSWLTVV.

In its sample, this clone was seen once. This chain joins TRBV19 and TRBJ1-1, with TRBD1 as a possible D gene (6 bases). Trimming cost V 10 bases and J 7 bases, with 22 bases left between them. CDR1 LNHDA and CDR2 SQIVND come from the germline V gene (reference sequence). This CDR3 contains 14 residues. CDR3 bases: TGTGCCACCTCAAACGGTGGGGGGGCTGATGAAGCTTTCTTT. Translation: CATSNGGGADEAFF.

The CDR3 loop is CASSFGTSGAYEQYF. Here the CDR3 DNA reads TGTGCCAGCAGCTTTGGGACTAGCGGGGCCTACGAGCAGTACTTC. V gene TRBV7-8 combines with J gene TRBJ2-7; 13 bases line up with TRBD2. Trimming removed 3 bases from V and 2 bases from J; junction bases left unmatched: 1. CDR1 and CDR2 from the germline V gene are SGHVS and FQNEAQ. This CDR3 spans 15 amino acids.

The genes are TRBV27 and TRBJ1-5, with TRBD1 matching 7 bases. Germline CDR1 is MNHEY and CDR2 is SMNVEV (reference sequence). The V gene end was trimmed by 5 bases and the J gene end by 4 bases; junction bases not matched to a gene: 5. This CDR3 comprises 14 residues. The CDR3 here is CASSPGQVNQPQHF. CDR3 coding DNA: TGTGCCAGCAGTCCCGGACAGGTTAATCAGCCCCAGCATTTT.

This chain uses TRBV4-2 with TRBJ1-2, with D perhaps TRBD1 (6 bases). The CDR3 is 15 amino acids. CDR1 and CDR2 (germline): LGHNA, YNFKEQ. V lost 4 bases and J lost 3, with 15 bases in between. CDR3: CASSRVEQGDYGYTF. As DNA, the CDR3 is TGTGCCAGCAGCCGGGTCGAACAGGGAGACTATGGCTACACCTTC.

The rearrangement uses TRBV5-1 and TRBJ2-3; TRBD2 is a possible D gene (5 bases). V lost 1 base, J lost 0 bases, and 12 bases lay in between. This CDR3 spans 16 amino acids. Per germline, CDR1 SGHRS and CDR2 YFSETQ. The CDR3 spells CASSLSGRISTDTQYF. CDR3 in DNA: TGCGCCAGCAGCTTGTCGGGAAGGATAAGCACAGATACGCAGTATTTT.

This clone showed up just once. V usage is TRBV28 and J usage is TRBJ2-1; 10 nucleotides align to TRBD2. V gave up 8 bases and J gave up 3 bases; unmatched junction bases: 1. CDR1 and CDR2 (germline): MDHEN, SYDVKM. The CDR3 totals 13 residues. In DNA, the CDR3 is TGTGCCAGCGGGACTAGCGACTACAATGAGCAGTTCTTC. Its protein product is CASGTSDYNEQFF. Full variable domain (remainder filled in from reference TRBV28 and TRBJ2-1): DVKVTQSSRYLVKRTGEKVFLECVQDMDHENMFWYRQDPGLGLRLIYFSYDVKMKEKGDIPEGYSVSREKKERFSLILESASTNQTSMYLCASGTSDYNEQFFGPGTRLTVL.

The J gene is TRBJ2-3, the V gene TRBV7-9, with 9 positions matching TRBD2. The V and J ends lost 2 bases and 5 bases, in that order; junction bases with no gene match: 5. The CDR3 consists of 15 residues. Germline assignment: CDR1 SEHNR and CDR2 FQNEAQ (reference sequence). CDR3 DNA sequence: TGTGCCAGCAGCTTACTGCGGGAGGGGATAGATACGCAGTATTTT. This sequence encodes CASSLLREGIDTQYF.

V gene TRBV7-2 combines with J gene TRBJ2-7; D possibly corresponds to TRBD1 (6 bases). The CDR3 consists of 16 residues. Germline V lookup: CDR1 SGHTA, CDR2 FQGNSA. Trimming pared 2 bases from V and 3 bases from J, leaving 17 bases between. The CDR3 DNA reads TGTGCCAGCAGCTTATATCAGGGGATGGGGTACTACGAGCAGTACTTC. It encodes CASSLYQGMGYYEQYF. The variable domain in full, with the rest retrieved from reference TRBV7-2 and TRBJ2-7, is GAGVSQSPSNKVTEKGKDVELRCDPISGHTALYWYRQSLGQGLEFLIYFQGNSAPDKSGLPSDRFSAERTGGSVSTLTIQRTQQEDSAVYLCASSLYQGMGYYEQYFGPGTRLTVT.

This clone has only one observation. The CDR3 protein is CSVVAPWNSYEQYF. As DNA, the CDR3 is TGCAGCGTTGTCGCGCCTTGGAACTCCTACGAGCAGTACTTC. The V gene is TRBV29-1, the J gene TRBJ2-7; D gene uncertain. V dropped 4 bases and J dropped 0 bases, with 13 bases sitting between them. CDR1 and CDR2 (germline): SQVTM, ANQGSEA. This CDR3 has 14 residues.

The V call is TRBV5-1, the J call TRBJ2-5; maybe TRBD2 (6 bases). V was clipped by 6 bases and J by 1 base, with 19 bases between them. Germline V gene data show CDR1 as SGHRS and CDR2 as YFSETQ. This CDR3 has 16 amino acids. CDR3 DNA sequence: TGCGCCAGCACAAAGGGGCTAGCGAATCTCCAAGAGACCCAGTACTTC. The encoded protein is CASTKGLANLQETQYF. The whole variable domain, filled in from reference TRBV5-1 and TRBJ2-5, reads KAGVTQTPRYLIKTRGQQVTLSCSPISGHRSVSWYQQTPGQGLQFLFEYFSETQRNKGNFPGRFSGRQFSNSRSEMNVSTLELGDSALYLCASTKGLANLQETQYFGPGTRLLVL.

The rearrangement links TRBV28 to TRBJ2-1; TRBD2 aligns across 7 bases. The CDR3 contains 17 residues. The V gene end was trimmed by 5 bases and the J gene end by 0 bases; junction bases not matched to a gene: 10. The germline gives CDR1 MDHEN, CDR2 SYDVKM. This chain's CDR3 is CASSRGSAGPSYNEQFF. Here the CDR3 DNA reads TGTGCCAGCAGTCGTGGGTCAGCGGGACCCTCCTACAATGAGCAGTTCTTC.

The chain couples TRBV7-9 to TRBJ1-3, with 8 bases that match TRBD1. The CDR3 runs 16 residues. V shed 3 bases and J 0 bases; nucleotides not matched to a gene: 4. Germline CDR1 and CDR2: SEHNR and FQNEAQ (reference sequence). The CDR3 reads CASSLGQDLSGNTIYF. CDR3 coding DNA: TGTGCCAGCAGCTTGGGACAGGACCTCTCTGGAAACACCATATATTTT.

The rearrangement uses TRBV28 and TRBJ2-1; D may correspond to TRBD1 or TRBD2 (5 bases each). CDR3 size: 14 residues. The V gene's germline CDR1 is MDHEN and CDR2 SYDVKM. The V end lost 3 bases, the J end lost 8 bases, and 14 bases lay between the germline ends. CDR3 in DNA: TGTGCCAGCAGTTTGGGTTCGAGGGACGATGAGCAGTTCTTC. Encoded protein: CASSLGSRDDEQFF.